The 21 T cell receptor beta chains presented below share a single source sample, sequenced in a study of human T cells and chemical hapten exposure. TCRdb processed the RACE reads anew with MiXCR; each CDR3 protein has one entry. The sample consists of approximately 97,000 distinct CDR3 sequences, 27% of them appearing once. Time point reported: patch test 3, about 24 weeks after DPC sensitization. As to treatment: therapeutic diphenylcyclopropenone sensitization with weekly scalp DPC. The sequencing here drew on whole blood, taken in connection with sensitization to the hapten diphenylcyclopropenone (DPC). The receptors here all came from a man between 35 and 55 years old with alopecia areata. Some clones in this sample may be carry-over from other donors' samples.

The gene calls are TRBV9 and TRBJ1-1; no clear D. The V end was cut by 5 bases, the J end by 0 bases, with 8 bases between. This CDR3 has 13 amino acids. Looked up from germline, CDR1 is SGDLS and CDR2 is YYNGEE. The CDR3 DNA sequence: TGTGCCAGCAGTCCGACAATGAACACTGAAGCTTTCTTT. Translating it yields CASSPTMNTEAFF.

The chain is built from TRBV11-2 and TRBJ2-1, with D maybe TRBD1 (5 bases). V lost 1 base and J 4 bases, leaving 8 bases between the germline ends. Looked up from germline, CDR1 is SGHAT and CDR2 is FQNNGV. CDR3 length: 14 residues. Here the CDR3 DNA reads TGTGCCAGCAGCTTAGTGGACACATACAATGAGCAGTTCTTC. Protein: CASSLVDTYNEQFF.

This clonotype was seen only a few times. The chain recombines TRBV28 with TRBJ2-1, with TRBD2 identical over 14 bases. This CDR3 comprises 16 residues. V shed 5 bases, J shed 7 bases, and the junction held 7 bases outside the gene matches. The germline V gene encodes CDR1 MDHEN and CDR2 SYDVKM. The CDR3 region is CASSQRTSGRINEQFF. CDR3 nucleotide sequence: TGTGCCAGCAGTCAGAGGACTAGCGGGAGGATTAATGAGCAGTTCTTC.

This clonotype has just a few counts. This rearrangement joins TRBV12-2 to TRBJ2-1; the table's TRBD1 call for D was not verified on the DNA. TRBV12-2 counts as a pseudogene. CDR3 length equals 15 residues. The CDR3 loop reads CASRFPGAGYNEQFF. CDR3 coding DNA: TGTGCAAGTCGCTTCCCTGGGGCAGGGTACAATGAGCAGTTCTTC.

The J gene is TRBJ1-4, the V gene TRBV20-1; a weak D match, TRBD1 (6 bases). This CDR3 has 14 residues. With 6 bases removed from V and 0 bases from J, the gap between germline ends came to 11 bases. Looked up from germline, CDR1 is DFQATT and CDR2 is SNEGSKA (reference sequence). CDR3 sequence: CSARGWATNEKLFF. In DNA form, the CDR3 reads TGCAGTGCCAGGGGCTGGGCAACTAATGAAAAACTGTTTTTT.

The table lists this clonotype with a few counts. The rearrangement links TRBV6-6 to TRBJ2-3, with unresolved D. Per germline, CDR1 MNHNY and CDR2 SVGAGI (reference sequence). V dropped 2 bases and J dropped 2 bases, with 2 bases sitting between them. This CDR3 spans 12 amino acids. CDR3 residues: CASSYNTDTQYF. The CDR3 DNA follows: TGTGCCAGCAGTTACAACACAGATACGCAGTATTTT.

This clonotype was counted a few times. The rearrangement joins TRBV6-1 to TRBJ1-1; D unclear. Trimming removed 4 bases from V and 10 bases from J, with 10 bases in between. This CDR3 spans 11 amino acids. Germline lookup yields CDR1 MNHNS and CDR2 SASEGT. The CDR3 region is CASSGGLGAFF. The CDR3 coding sequence is TGTGCCAGCAGTGGTGGGCTCGGAGCTTTCTTT.

This clonotype has just a few counts. The chain links TRBV4-3 to TRBJ1-1; TRBD1 agrees at 10 bases. The germline gives CDR1 LGHNA, CDR2 YSLEER. The CDR3 has 18 residues. With V trimmed by 1 base and J by 3 bases, 11 bases remained unmatched. CDR3 nucleotides: TGCGCCAGCAGCCAAGGAGACAGGGGGCAGGAAGAGGACACTGAAGCTTTCTTT. Translated: CASSQGDRGQEEDTEAFF.

The chain couples TRBV7-2 to TRBJ2-2, with 10 bases lining up with TRBD2. V gave up 1 base and J gave up 5 bases; unmatched junction bases: 7. The CDR3 consists of 17 residues. Germline V lookup: CDR1 SGHTA, CDR2 FQGNSA. The CDR3 is CASSLDPASGSTGELFF. The CDR3 coding sequence is TGTGCCAGCAGCTTAGATCCGGCTAGCGGGAGTACCGGGGAGCTGTTTTTT.

V usage is TRBV6-5 and J usage is TRBJ1-2, with TRBD1 identical over 12 bases. V dropped 7 bases and J dropped 10; count of bases not matched to a gene: 13. The germline V gene has CDR1 MNHEY and CDR2 SVGAGI. The length of the CDR3 is 15 residues. The CDR3 here is CASTTRDRGLRDYTF. CDR3 sequence (DNA): TGTGCCAGCACTACGAGGGACAGGGGGCTTCGAGACTACACCTTC.

The chain recombines TRBV27 with TRBJ1-5, with 10 nucleotides matching TRBD1. The CDR3 is 17 amino acids. Germline V CDR1 and CDR2: MNHEY, SMNVEV (reference sequence). Unmatched junction bases numbered 15, after V lost 2 bases and J lost 11 bases. The CDR3 here is CASSLRGTGVSVEAQHF. The CDR3 region has the DNA TGTGCCAGCAGTTTAAGGGGGACAGGGGTATCTGTGGAAGCCCAGCATTTT.

The DNA for the CDR3 is TGCAGTGCCCGTGGACAGGGTAGTCAGCCCCAGCATTTT. It yields the protein CSARGQGSQPQHF. The chain joins TRBV20-1 to TRBJ1-5, with 8 bases aligning to TRBD1. Per the germline V gene, CDR1 is DFQATT and CDR2 is SNEGSKA (reference sequence). The CDR3 loop spans 13 amino acids. Germline trimming cut 6 bases from V and 6 bases from J; bases unmatched to any gene: 7.

V gene TRBV15 combines with J gene TRBJ1-1; 9 nucleotides agree with TRBD1. The CDR3 is 17 residues long. Germline V gene data show CDR1 as LNHNV and CDR2 as YYDKDF (reference sequence). The V and J ends lost 1 base and 0 bases, in that order; junction bases with no gene match: 6. The CDR3 is CATSRGGTGLLNTEAFF. Written as DNA, the CDR3 is TGTGCCACCAGCAGAGGGGGGACAGGGTTGTTGAACACTGAAGCTTTCTTT.

The CDR3 sequence is CASAGQRQETQYF. CDR3 nucleotide sequence: TGTGCCAGCGCGGGACAGCGACAAGAGACCCAGTACTTC. This sequence joins TRBV2 and TRBJ2-5; D possibly corresponds to TRBD1 (7 bases). Germline values: CDR1 SNHLY, CDR2 FYNNEI. This CDR3 has 13 amino acids. Trimming shortened V by 8 bases and J by 2 bases, and 12 bases separated the two germline ends.

The chain employs TRBV5-4 and TRBJ2-5; D is perhaps TRBD2 (5 bases). The length of the CDR3 is 14 residues. The germline gives CDR1 SGHNT, CDR2 YYREEE (reference sequence). Trimming shortened V by 4 bases and J by 4 bases, and 14 bases separated the two germline ends. The CDR3 spells CASSPTTATETQYF. DNA of the CDR3: TGTGCCAGCAGCCCGACTACCGCAACAGAGACCCAGTACTTC. The whole variable domain, filled in from reference TRBV5-4 and TRBJ2-5, reads ETGVTQSPTHLIKTRGQQVTLRCSSQSGHNTVSWYQQALGQGPQFIFQYYREEENGRGNFPPRFSGLQFPNYSSELNVNALELDDSALYLCASSPTTATETQYFGPGTRLLVL.

This chain uses TRBV20-1 with TRBJ1-5, with a tentative D call TRBD1 (6 bases). This CDR3 is 14 amino acids long. Between the trimmed V and J ends, which lost 0 bases and 2 bases, there was a span of 8 bases. In germline, CDR1 is DFQATT, CDR2 SNEGSKA (reference sequence). The CDR3 DNA follows: TGCAGTGCTAGAGATGGGGGGCGCAATCAGCCCCAGCATTTT. This translates into CSARDGGRNQPQHF.

This clonotype was observed once. The chain links TRBV5-1 to TRBJ2-3; D not certain. This CDR3 has 12 amino acids. V lost 3 bases and J 5 bases, leaving 7 bases between the germline ends. Germline lookup yields CDR1 SGHRS and CDR2 YFSETQ. This chain's CDR3 is CASSWEGDTQYF. The CDR3 DNA sequence: TGCGCCAGCAGCTGGGAAGGAGATACGCAGTATTTT. Using reference TRBV5-1 and TRBJ2-3 for the parts outside the CDR3, the full variable domain is KAGVTQTPRYLIKTRGQQVTLSCSPISGHRSVSWYQQTPGQGLQFLFEYFSETQRNKGNFPGRFSGRQFSNSRSEMNVSTLELGDSALYLCASSWEGDTQYFGPGTRLTVL.

This clonotype was seen a handful of times. The chain has TRBV6-1 and TRBJ2-3, with a weak D call TRBD1 (8 bases). This CDR3 comprises 18 residues. Germline V gives CDR1 MNHNS, CDR2 SASEGT. V lost 7 bases and J 1 base, leaving 24 bases between the germline ends. This CDR3 is CASKTDRGIAGGTDTQYF. CDR3 in DNA: TGTGCCAGCAAGACAGACAGGGGTATTGCGGGAGGCACAGATACGCAGTATTTT.

This clonotype has more than one count but fewer than ten. This sequence joins TRBV7-9 and TRBJ2-1; 10 bases line up with TRBD2. The CDR3 loop spans 15 amino acids. CDR1 and CDR2 (germline): SEHNR, FQNEAQ (reference sequence). The ends lost 4 bases at V and 8 bases at J; junction bases unmatched: 8. The CDR3 protein is CASSSGTSGKDEQFF. The DNA of the CDR3 is TGTGCCAGCAGCTCCGGAACTAGCGGGAAGGATGAGCAGTTCTTC.

The chain joins TRBV29-1 to TRBJ2-5, with a tentative D call TRBD2 (6 bases). The CDR3 totals 12 residues. Germline assignment: CDR1 SQVTM and CDR2 ANQGSEA. Trimming left V 6 bases short and J 5 bases short, with 13 bases between. The chain's CDR3 is CSVVGSGETQYF. The CDR3 DNA follows: TGCAGCGTGGTCGGGAGCGGGGAGACCCAGTACTTC.

In this sample, this clonotype turned up a few times. The J gene is TRBJ2-3, the V gene TRBV27; D is perhaps TRBD1 or TRBD2 (5 bases each). Germline V gene lookup returns CDR1 MNHEY and CDR2 SMNVEV (reference sequence). The CDR3 covers 17 residues. V was clipped by 3 bases and J by 1 base, with 17 bases between them. This chain's CDR3 is CASSLSGTTRGTDTQYF. The DNA for the CDR3 is TGTGCCAGCAGTTTGTCCGGGACCACCAGGGGCACAGATACGCAGTATTTT.